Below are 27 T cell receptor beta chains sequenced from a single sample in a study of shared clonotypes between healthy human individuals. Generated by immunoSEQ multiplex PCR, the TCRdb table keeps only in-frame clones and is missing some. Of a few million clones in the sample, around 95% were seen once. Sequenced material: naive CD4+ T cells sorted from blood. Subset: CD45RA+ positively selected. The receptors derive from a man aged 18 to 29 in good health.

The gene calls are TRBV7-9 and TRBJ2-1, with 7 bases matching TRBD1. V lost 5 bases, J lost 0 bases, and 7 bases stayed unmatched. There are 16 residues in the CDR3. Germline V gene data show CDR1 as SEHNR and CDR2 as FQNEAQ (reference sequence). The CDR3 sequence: CASSGRGQSSYNEQFF. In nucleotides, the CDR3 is TGTGCCAGCAGCGGCAGGGGACAGTCCTCCTACAATGAGCAGTTCTTC.

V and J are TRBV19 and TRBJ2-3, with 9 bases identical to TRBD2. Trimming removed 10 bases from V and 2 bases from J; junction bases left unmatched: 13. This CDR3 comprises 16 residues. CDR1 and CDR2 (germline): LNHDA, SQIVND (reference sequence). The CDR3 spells CATGASGRIDTDTQYF. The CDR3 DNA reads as TGTGCCACGGGCGCGAGCGGGAGGATCGACACAGATACGCAGTATTTT.

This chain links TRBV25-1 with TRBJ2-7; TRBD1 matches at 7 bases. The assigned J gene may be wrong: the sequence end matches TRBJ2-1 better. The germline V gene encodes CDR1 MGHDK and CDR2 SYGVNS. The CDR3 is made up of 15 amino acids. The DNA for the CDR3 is TGTGCCAGCAGTGTCGCCGGGACAGTATACAATGAGCAGTTCTTC. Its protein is CASSVAGTVYNEQFF.

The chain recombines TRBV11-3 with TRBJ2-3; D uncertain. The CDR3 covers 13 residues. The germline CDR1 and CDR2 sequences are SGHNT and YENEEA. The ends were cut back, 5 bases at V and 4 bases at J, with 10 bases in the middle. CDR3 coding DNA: TGTGCCAGCAGCGCTATAGAGGCAGATACGCAGTATTTT. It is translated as CASSAIEADTQYF.

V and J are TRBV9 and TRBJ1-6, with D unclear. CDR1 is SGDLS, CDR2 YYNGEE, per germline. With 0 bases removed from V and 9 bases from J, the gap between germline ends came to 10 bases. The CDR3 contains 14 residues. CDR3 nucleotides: TGTGCCAGCAGCGTAGAATACGGAGCTTCACCCCTCCACTTT. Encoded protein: CASSVEYGASPLHF.

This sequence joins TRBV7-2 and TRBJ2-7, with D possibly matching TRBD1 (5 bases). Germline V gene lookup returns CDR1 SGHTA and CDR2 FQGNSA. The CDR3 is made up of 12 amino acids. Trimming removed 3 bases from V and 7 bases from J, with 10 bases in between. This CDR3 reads CASSFARGEQYF. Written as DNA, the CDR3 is TGTGCCAGCAGCTTCGCTAGGGGAGAGCAGTACTTC. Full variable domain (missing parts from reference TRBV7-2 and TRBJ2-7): GAGVSQSPSNKVTEKGKDVELRCDPISGHTALYWYRQSLGQGLEFLIYFQGNSAPDKSGLPSDRFSAERTGGSVSTLTIQRTQQEDSAVYLCASSFARGEQYFGPGTRLTVT.

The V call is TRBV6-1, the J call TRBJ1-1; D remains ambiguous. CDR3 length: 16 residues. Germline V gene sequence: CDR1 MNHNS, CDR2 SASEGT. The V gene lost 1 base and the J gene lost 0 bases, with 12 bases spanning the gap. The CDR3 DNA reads TGTGCCAGCAGTGAAGGTGGCGGAATAGTGAACACTGAAGCTTTCTTT. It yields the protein CASSEGGGIVNTEAFF.

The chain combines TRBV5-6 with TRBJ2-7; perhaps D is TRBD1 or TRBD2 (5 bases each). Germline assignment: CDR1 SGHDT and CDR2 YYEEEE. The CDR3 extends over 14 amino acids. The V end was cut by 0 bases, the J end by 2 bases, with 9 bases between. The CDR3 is CASSLVGVPYEQYF. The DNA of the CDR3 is TGTGCCAGCAGCTTGGTGGGGGTCCCCTACGAGCAGTACTTC.

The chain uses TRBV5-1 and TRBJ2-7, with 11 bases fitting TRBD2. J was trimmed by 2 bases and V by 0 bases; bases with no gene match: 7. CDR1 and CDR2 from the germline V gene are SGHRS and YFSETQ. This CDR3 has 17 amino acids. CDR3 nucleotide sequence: TGCGCCAGCAGCTTGGCGCCTAGCGGGAGGACCGCCTACGAGCAGTACTTC. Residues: CASSLAPSGRTAYEQYF.

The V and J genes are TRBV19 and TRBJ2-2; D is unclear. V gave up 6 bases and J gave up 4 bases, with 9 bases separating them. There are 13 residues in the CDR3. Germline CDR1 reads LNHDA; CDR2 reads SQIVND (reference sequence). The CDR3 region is CASRSQITGELFF. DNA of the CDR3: TGTGCCAGTAGGAGCCAGATCACCGGGGAGCTGTTTTTT.

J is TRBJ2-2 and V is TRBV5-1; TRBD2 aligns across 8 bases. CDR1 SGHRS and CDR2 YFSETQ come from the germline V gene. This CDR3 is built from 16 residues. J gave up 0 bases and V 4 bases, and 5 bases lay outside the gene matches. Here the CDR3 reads CASSELADANTGELFF. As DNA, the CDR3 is TGCGCCAGCAGCGAACTAGCGGACGCGAACACCGGGGAGCTGTTTTTT.

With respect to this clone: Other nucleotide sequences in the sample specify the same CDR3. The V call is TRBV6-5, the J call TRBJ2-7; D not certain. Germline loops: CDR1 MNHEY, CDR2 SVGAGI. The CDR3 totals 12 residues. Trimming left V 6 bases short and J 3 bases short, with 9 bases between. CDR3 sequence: CASSSTSYEQYF. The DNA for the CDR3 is TGTGCCAGCAGCAGTACAAGCTACGAGCAGTACTTC.

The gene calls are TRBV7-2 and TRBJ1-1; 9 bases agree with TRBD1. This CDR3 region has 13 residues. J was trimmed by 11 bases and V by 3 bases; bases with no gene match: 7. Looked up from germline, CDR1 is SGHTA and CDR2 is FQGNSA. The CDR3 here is CASSFQTGGDAFF. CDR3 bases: TGTGCCAGCAGCTTCCAGACAGGGGGGGATGCTTTCTTT.

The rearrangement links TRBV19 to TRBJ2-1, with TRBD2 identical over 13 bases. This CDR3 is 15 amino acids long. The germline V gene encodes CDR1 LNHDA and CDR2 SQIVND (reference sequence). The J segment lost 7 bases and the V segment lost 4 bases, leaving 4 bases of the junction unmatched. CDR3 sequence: CASSKGTSGENEQFF. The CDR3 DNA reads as TGTGCCAGTAGTAAAGGGACTAGCGGGGAGAATGAGCAGTTCTTC.

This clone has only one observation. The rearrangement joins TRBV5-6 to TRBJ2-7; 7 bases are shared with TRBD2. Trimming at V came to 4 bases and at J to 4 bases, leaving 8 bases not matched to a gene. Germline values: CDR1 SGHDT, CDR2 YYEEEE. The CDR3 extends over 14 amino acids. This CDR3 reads CASSGSSGSYEQYF. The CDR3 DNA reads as TGTGCCAGCAGCGGATCTAGCGGAAGTTACGAGCAGTACTTC.

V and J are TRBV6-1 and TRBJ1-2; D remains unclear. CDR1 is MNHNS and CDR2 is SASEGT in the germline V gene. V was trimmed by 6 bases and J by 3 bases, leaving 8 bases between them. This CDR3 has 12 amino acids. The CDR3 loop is CASRGWDYGYTF. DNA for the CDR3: TGTGCCAGCAGGGGGTGGGACTATGGCTACACCTTC.

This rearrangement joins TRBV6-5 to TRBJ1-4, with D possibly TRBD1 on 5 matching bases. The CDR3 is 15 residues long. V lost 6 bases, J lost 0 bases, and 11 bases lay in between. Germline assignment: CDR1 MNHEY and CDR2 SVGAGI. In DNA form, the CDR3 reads TGTGCCAGCAGACCTACAGGTGCAACTAATGAAAAACTGTTTTTT. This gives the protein CASRPTGATNEKLFF.

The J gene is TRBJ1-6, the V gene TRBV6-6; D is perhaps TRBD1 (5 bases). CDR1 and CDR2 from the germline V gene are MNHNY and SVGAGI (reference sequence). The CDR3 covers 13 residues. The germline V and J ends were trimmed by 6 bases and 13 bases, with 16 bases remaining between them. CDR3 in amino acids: CASRGTSRVPLHF. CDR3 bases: TGTGCCAGCAGGGGGACGTCCAGGGTCCCCCTCCACTTT.

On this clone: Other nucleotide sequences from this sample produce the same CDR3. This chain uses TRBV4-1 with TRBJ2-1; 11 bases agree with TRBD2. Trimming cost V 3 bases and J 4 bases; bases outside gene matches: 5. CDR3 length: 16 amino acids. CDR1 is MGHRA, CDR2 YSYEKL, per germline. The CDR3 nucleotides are TGCGCCAGCAGCCAGTCGCTAGCGGGGGGTTACAATGAGCAGTTCTTC. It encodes CASSQSLAGGYNEQFF.

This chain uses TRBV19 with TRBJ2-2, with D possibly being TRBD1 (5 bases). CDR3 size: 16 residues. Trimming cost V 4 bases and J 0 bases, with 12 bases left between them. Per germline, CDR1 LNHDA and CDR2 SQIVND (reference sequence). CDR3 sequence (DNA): TGTGCCAGTAGTACAGAGACAGCCCCGAACACCGGGGAGCTGTTTTTT. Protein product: CASSTETAPNTGELFF.

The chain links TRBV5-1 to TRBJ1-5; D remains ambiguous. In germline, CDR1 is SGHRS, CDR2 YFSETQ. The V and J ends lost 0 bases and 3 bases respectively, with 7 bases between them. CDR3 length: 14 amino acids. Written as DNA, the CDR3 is TGCGCCAGCAGCTTGGATGGAGACAATCAGCCCCAGCATTTT. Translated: CASSLDGDNQPQHF.

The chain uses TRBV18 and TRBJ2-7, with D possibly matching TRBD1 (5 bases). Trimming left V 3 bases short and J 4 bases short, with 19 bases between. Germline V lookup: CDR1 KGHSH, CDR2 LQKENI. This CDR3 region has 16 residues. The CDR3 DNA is TGTGCCAGCTCACCTTTTGCTGGGGATACAGGATACGAGCAGTACTTC. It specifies CASSPFAGDTGYEQYF.

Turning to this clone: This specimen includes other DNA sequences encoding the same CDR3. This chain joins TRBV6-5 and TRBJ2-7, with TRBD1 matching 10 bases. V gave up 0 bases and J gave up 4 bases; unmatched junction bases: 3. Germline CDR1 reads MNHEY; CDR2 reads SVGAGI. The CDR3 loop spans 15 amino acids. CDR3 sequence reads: CASSYSGTGVYEQYF. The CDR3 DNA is TGTGCCAGCAGTTACTCTGGGACAGGGGTTTACGAGCAGTACTTC.

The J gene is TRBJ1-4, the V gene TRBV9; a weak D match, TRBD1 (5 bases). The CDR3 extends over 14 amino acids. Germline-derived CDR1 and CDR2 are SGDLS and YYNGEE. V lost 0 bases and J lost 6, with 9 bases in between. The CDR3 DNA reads TGTGCCAGCAGCGTAGGCAGGGTTGATGAAAAACTGTTTTTT. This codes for CASSVGRVDEKLFF. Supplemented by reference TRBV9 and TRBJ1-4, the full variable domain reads DSGVTQTPKHLITATGQRVTLRCSPRSGDLSVYWYQQSLDQGLQFLIQYYNGEERAKGNILERFSAQQFPDLHSELNLSSLELGDSALYFCASSVGRVDEKLFFGSGTQLSVL.

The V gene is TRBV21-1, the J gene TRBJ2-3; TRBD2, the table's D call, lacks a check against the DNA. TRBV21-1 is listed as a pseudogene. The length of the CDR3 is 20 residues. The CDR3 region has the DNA TGTGCCAGCAGCAAAGTTGCGGCTAGCGGGGATACCGTCGGCACAGATACGCAGTATTTT. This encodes CASSKVAASGDTVGTDTQYF.

CDR3 residues: CASQDRSSSYNEQFF. CDR3 bases: TGTGCCAGCCAGGACAGATCGAGCTCCTACAATGAGCAGTTCTTC. The chain joins TRBV10-3 to TRBJ2-1; perhaps TRBD1 as D (6 bases). Germline CDR1 reads ENHRY; CDR2 reads SYGVKD. CDR3 length: 15 amino acids. Between the trimmed V and J ends, which lost 10 bases and 0 bases, there was a span of 16 bases.

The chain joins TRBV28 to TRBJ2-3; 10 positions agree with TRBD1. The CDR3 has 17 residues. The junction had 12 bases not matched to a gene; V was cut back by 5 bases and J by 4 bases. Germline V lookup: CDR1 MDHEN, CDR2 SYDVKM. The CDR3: CASSPYPGTGEADTQYF. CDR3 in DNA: TGTGCCAGCAGTCCATATCCCGGGACAGGGGAGGCAGATACGCAGTATTTT.